This section outlines one T cell receptor beta chain sequence together with its context. What it recognizes is unknown. Profiled with immunoSEQ multiplex PCR; TCRdb holds only in-frame clones, not every one. The table includes 120,000 or so clones, 90% detected once. The data originate from a study of T cell responses to AZD1222 COVID-19 vaccine. Germline V lookup: CDR1 LNHDA, CDR2 SQIVND (reference sequence). V was trimmed by 1 base and J by 4 bases, leaving 9 bases between them. The CDR3 has 14 residues. General study findings and limits: Spike-specific TCR breadth and depth rose after two AZD1222 doses. Baseline serostatus was positive in only six AZD1222 recipients.

The sample here was peripheral blood, taken on day 0 of AZD1222 vaccination. This clonotype was sampled from an adult in good health. The genes are TRBV19 and TRBJ2-3; no firm D call. CDR3 amino acids: CASSIGLSADTQYF. The CDR3 DNA is TGTGCCAGTAGTATAGGGCTCAGCGCAGATACGCAGTATTTT.